This section outlines one TCR beta chain sequence together with its context. Its antigen remains unknown. These data are taken from a study of blood T cells in healthy people across ages. The CDR3 sequence is 14 residues long. Deletions cut 5 bases from V and 5 bases from J, with 15 bases between. Through a sample-barcoded 5' primer and a J-beta primer mix, a second PCR was run for roughly 6 to 11 cycles. MiXCR was run by TCRdb on the 5' RACE reads, yielding one entry per CDR3 protein. Of just over 1 million distinct CDR3 sequences listed, roughly 45% are singletons. Findings and limits, study-wide: Diversity figures based on one million T cells were deemed too low.

Sequencing used blood. This sequence joins TRBV12-3 or TRBV12-4 and TRBJ2-5; D may be TRBD2 (6 bases). This sequence originates from a woman aged 60 to 75 in good health. The CDR3 protein is CASSRGGMWETQYF. The DNA of the CDR3 is TGTGCCAGCAGTCGTGGGGGGATGTGGGAGACCCAGTACTTC.